These 13 T cell receptor beta chains came from one sample sequenced in a study of blood T cell repertoires in COVID-19. Sequencing used immunoSEQ multiplex PCR; TCRdb keeps in-frame clones, though not all of them. The sample lists some 45,000 clones; 80% to 95% were seen once. The sample consisted of peripheral blood. The receptors originated from a human donor in a cohort sampled during active COVID-19.

The genes are TRBV9 and TRBJ2-1; 12 bases fit TRBD2. V shed 3 bases and J 9 bases; nucleotides not matched to a gene: 7. This CDR3 has 15 residues. Germline V gene sequence: CDR1 SGDLS, CDR2 YYNGEE. CDR3 bases: TGTGCCAGCAGCGGCTCTAGCGGGGGGGCCGTTGAGCAGTTCTTC. Its translation is CASSGSSGGAVEQFF.

The chain uses TRBV4-3 and TRBJ1-6; 9 bases align to TRBD1. The CDR3 runs 15 residues. V was pared by 0 bases and J by 8 bases, with 2 bases of the junction left unmatched. The V gene's germline CDR1 is LGHNA and CDR2 YSLEER. DNA for the CDR3: TGCGCCAGCAGCCAAGACGGGACAGGGTATTCACCCCTCCACTTT. Amino acid sequence: CASSQDGTGYSPLHF.

The rearrangement joins TRBV6-2 or TRBV6-3 to TRBJ2-5, with 8 nucleotides matching TRBD1. The germline V gene has CDR1 MNHEY and CDR2 SVGEGT. This CDR3 spans 14 amino acids. Unmatched junction bases numbered 3, after V lost 3 bases and J lost 3 bases. The CDR3 bases are TGTGCCAGCAGTTATTTGACAGGGGAAGAGACCCAGTACTTC. Encoded protein: CASSYLTGEETQYF.

In nucleotides, the CDR3 is TGTGCCAGCGGCGGGGGGTCAGGAGAGACCCAGTACTTC. Translation gives CASGGGSGETQYF. The chain uses TRBV7-9 and TRBJ2-5; TRBD2 matches 8 bases. This CDR3 has 13 residues. The germline V gene has CDR1 SEHNR and CDR2 FQNEAQ (reference sequence). Trimming cost V 8 bases and J 4 bases; bases outside gene matches: 6.

This chain joins TRBV6-2 or TRBV6-3 and TRBJ2-7; D possibly corresponds to TRBD1 (6 bases). Trimming cost V 6 bases and J 6 bases, with 18 bases left between them. CDR3 size: 14 residues. CDR1 MNHEY and CDR2 SVGEGT come from the germline V gene. The CDR3 protein is CASRPTGSGAEQYF. CDR3 nucleotide sequence: TGTGCCAGCAGACCTACTGGTTCAGGGGCCGAGCAGTACTTC.

CDR3 in amino acids: CAWSIGQAQPQHF. CDR3 nucleotides: TGTGCCTGGAGTATTGGACAGGCCCAGCCCCAGCATTTT. The genes are TRBV30 and TRBJ1-5; 7 nucleotides agree with TRBD1. This CDR3 region has 13 residues. V was clipped by 2 bases and J by 7 bases; unmatched bases: 5. Germline V gene sequence: CDR1 GTSNPN, CDR2 SVGIG (reference sequence). Full variable domain (missing parts from reference TRBV30 and TRBJ1-5): SQTIHQWPATLVQPVGSPLSLECTVEGTSNPNLYWYRQAAGRGLQLLFYSVGIGQISSEVPQNLSASRPQDRQFILSSKKLLLSDSGFYLCAWSIGQAQPQHFGDGTRLSIL.

The CDR3 region is CAWGPGLQETQYF. In DNA, the CDR3 is TGTGCCTGGGGGCCGGGACTGCAAGAGACCCAGTACTTC. The gene calls are TRBV30 and TRBJ2-5; a possible D gene is TRBD2 (6 bases). The CDR3 is 13 amino acids. Trimming took off 5 bases at V and 2 bases at J, with 12 bases between the two ends. Germline loops: CDR1 GTSNPN, CDR2 SVGIG (reference sequence).

The chain is built from TRBV15 and TRBJ2-7; D ambiguous. V lost 0 bases to trimming and J lost 1 base, with 7 bases between them. The CDR3 contains 14 residues. The germline V gene encodes CDR1 LNHNV and CDR2 YYDKDF (reference sequence). The CDR3 nucleotides read TGTGCCACCAGCAGAGATCGCAGTTCCTACGAGCAGTACTTC. Translated, it gives CATSRDRSSYEQYF.

V gene TRBV5-1 combines with J gene TRBJ1-2; the D gene is possibly TRBD1 (5 bases). CDR3 length: 14 residues. V gave up 0 bases and J gave up 4 bases, with 10 bases separating them. CDR1 and CDR2 (germline): SGHRS, YFSETQ. The CDR3 DNA follows: TGCGCCAGCAGCTTGGAGGGGCCCACCTATGGCTACACCTTC. It translates to CASSLEGPTYGYTF.

The rearrangement links TRBV10-3 to TRBJ1-6; 8 positions agree with TRBD1. Germline CDR1 reads ENHRY; CDR2 reads SYGVKD. The ends lost 4 bases at V and 7 bases at J; junction bases unmatched: 6. The CDR3 sequence is 15 residues long. The CDR3 DNA sequence: TGTGCCATCAGTGGGACAGGGTTCGGGAATTCACCCCTCCACTTT. This translates into CAISGTGFGNSPLHF.

J is TRBJ1-1 and V is TRBV6-6; 8 bases line up with TRBD1. The CDR3 is 12 amino acids. Germline assignment: CDR1 MNHNY and CDR2 SVGAGI (reference sequence). Unmatched junction bases numbered 2, after V lost 1 base and J lost 10 bases. The CDR3 reads CASSYYTGGAFF. The CDR3 coding sequence is TGTGCCAGCAGTTACTATACAGGGGGAGCTTTCTTT.

The V call is TRBV24-1, the J call TRBJ2-2; D ambiguous. This CDR3 is 13 amino acids long. V was pared by 4 bases and J by 5 bases, with 7 bases between. Looked up from germline, CDR1 is KGHDR and CDR2 is SFDVKD. As DNA, the CDR3 is TGTGCCACCAGTGAGAGTTTGACCGGGGAGCTGTTTTTT. Protein: CATSESLTGELFF.

The rearrangement uses TRBV4-3 and TRBJ2-7; D remains ambiguous. Trimming stripped 0 bases from V and 1 base from J, with 7 bases between. CDR3 size: 14 residues. CDR1 is LGHNA, CDR2 YSLEER, per germline. DNA of the CDR3: TGCGCCAGCAGCCAAGATCTCCTTTCCTACGAGCAGTACTTC. Its protein is CASSQDLLSYEQYF.